Listed below are T cell receptor beta chains from one sample, sequenced in a study of cytomegalovirus exposure and HLA in healthy donors. Data came from immunoSEQ multiplex PCR; TCRdb stores just in-frame clones and leaves some out. This sample yields 200,000 to 300,000 clones, of which about three quarters are seen a single time; about 0.5% belongs to the top ten. Sequencing was performed on PBMCs. The receptors were sampled from a boy under 18 in good health and CMV-seronegative. CDR3s include the opening cysteine and the closing phenylalanine or tryptophan. Each record gives: D gene, V gene, clone size, J gene, CDR3 DNA, CDR3 protein. A D gene is named only where the DNA matches it firmly. Only part of the rows carry a size: once, few, many, or a class if the clone is expanded.

>TRBD2|TRBV29-1|.|TRBJ2-7
TGCAGCGTTGAAGGTGCGGGACTAGCGACCTACGAGCAGTACTTC
CSVEGAGLATYEQYF
>.|TRBV19|.|TRBJ2-3
TGTGCCAGTAGTAATGTGGGGGCAGATAGCACAGATACGCAGTATTTT
CASSNVGADSTDTQYF
>.|TRBV6-5|once|TRBJ1-2
TGTGCCAGCAGTGACACAGAGTTTATAGGCTACACCTTC
CASSDTEFIGYTF
>.|TRBV7-2|.|TRBJ1-4
TGTGCCAGCAGCTTAGGAAAGAACAGACCCTTTCCTAATGAAAAACTGTTTTTT
CASSLGKNRPFPNEKLFF
>.|TRBV10-3|.|TRBJ2-3
TGTGCCATCAGTGAGACAAGCGACACAGATACGCAGTATTTT
CAISETSDTDTQYF
>TRBD1|TRBV13|.|TRBJ1-3
TGTGCCAGCAGCACGACCGGGACAGGGGTCTCAGGAAACACCATATATTTT
CASSTTGTGVSGNTIYF
>.|TRBV13|.|TRBJ2-6
TGTGCCAGCAGCTCACTGAGCTCTGGGGCCAACGTCCTGACTTTC
CASSSLSSGANVLTF
>.|TRBV6-5|.|TRBJ2-1
TGTGCCAGCAGGGAGTACAATGAGCAGTTCTTC
CASREYNEQFF
>.|TRBV4-2|.|TRBJ2-1
TGTGCCAGCAGCCCGTATTTTCGGGGGAAAGGGGTAGCAAATGAGCAGTTCTTC
CASSPYFRGKGVANEQFF
>.|TRBV6-5|few|TRBJ2-1
TGTGCCAGCAGTTACCTAGGAGGCCATGAGCAGTTCTTC
CASSYLGGHEQFF
>.|TRBV6-1|.|TRBJ1-1
TGTGCCAGCATGGCTGGCACTGAAGCTTTCTTT
CASMAGTEAFF
>TRBD2|TRBV6-5|.|TRBJ2-7
TGTGCCAGCAGTTACTCGAGGCGGCTAGCGGCCTACGAGCAGTACTTC
CASSYSRRLAAYEQYF
>.|TRBV5-5|once|TRBJ1-1
TGTGCCAGCAGCTTGTCCCGACAGCTTGAAGCTTTCTTT
CASSLSRQLEAFF
>.|TRBV15|.|TRBJ2-3
TGTGCCACCAGCAGTGGCCTTACGCAGTATTTT
CATSSGLTQYF
>TRBD1|TRBV2|.|TRBJ2-2
TGTGCCAGCAGTGGGGACAGTAAGGCCACCGGGGAGCTGTTTTTT
CASSGDSKATGELFF
>TRBD2|TRBV4-2|few|TRBJ2-2
TGTGCCAGCAACTCACTAGCGGGGGCGGGCGGGGAGCTGTTTTTT
CASNSLAGAGGELFF
>.|TRBV5-4|once|TRBJ2-3
TGTGCCAGCAGCTTAAGGACTTCCGATACGCAGTATTTT
CASSLRTSDTQYF
>.|TRBV30|.|TRBJ1-1
TGTGCCTGGAGTTCGCCCGGCGGGGTAGACGCTTTCTTT
CAWSSPGGVDAFF
>.|TRBV19|few|TRBJ1-4
TGTGCCAGTAGTAGAGCGCCTAATGAAAAACTGTTTTTT
CASSRAPNEKLFF
>.|TRBV19|.|TRBJ2-5
TGTGCCAGTAGTCGAGGGGGGACAGTCCAAGAGACCCAGTACTTC
CASSRGGTVQETQYF
>TRBD1|TRBV30|once|TRBJ1-4
TGTGCCTTAACAGGGGGTAATGAAAAGCTGTTTTTT
CALTGGNEKLFF
>.|TRBV5-1|.|TRBJ2-2
TGCGCCAGCAGCTTTTTGGCCGAGGCCGGGGAGCTGTTTTTT
CASSFLAEAGELFF
>TRBD1|TRBV6-4|.|TRBJ1-2
TGTGCCACCGCCGACAGGGCCGGCTATGGCTACACCTTC
CATADRAGYGYTF
>TRBD1|TRBV5-1|.|TRBJ1-1
TGCGCCAGCAGCAGCGGGACAGGGGTGAACACTGAAGCTTTCTTT
CASSSGTGVNTEAFF
>.|TRBV4-1|.|TRBJ2-2
TGCGCCAGCAGGAAAGAAGGAGGAAACACCGGGGAACTGTTTTTT
CASRKEGGNTGELFF
>.|TRBV29-1|.|TRBJ1-2
TGCAGCGTTGACTGGGGGGAGGATGGCTACACCTTC
CSVDWGEDGYTF
>TRBD2|TRBV18|.|TRBJ2-1
TGTGCCAGCTCACCAGTCTCGGGAGGGCACAATGAGCAGTTCTTC
CASSPVSGGHNEQFF
>.|TRBV5-4|few|TRBJ2-7
TGTGCCAGCAGCTTTTCCGGCGGAGGGCGGGAGCAGTACTTC
CASSFSGGGREQYF
>.|TRBV5-1|.|TRBJ2-7
TGCGCCAGCAGCTTTGGACAAGACTACGAGCAGTACTTC
CASSFGQDYEQYF
>.|TRBV2|.|TRBJ2-6
TGTGCCAGCAGTGAAGGGGGAGCAGTAACAGTAACTGGGGCCAACGTCCTGACTTTC
CASSEGGAVTVTGANVLTF
>TRBD1|TRBV2|.|TRBJ2-7
TGTGCCAGCCGGACAGGGACCTCCTACGAGCAGTACTTC
CASRTGTSYEQYF
>TRBD1|TRBV6-5|.|TRBJ2-1
TGTGCCAGCAGTCGGCAGGGGGTTGGCTACAATGAGCAGTTCTTC
CASSRQGVGYNEQFF
>.|TRBV2|.|TRBJ1-3
TGTGCCAGCAGCCTAGACAGCGTCTCTGGAAACACCATATATTTT
CASSLDSVSGNTIYF
>TRBD1|TRBV5-1|once|TRBJ2-7
TGCGCCAGCAGCGTCGATCTTGCGGGACAGGGAAACGAGCAGTACTTC
CASSVDLAGQGNEQYF
>.|TRBV2|.|TRBJ1-5
TGTGCCAGCACCCTAAAGGGGAAGCCCCAGCATTTT
CASTLKGKPQHF
>.|TRBV29-1|.|TRBJ2-1
TGCAGCGTGGGGTGGGGGGACAATGAGCAGTTCTTC
CSVGWGDNEQFF
>TRBD2|TRBV5-4|once|TRBJ2-7
TGTGCCAGCAGCTTGATAGCGGGACCCTACGAGCAGTACTTC
CASSLIAGPYEQYF
>.|TRBV11-2|.|TRBJ2-3
TGTGCCAGCACGGGACTCAGCACAGATACGCAGTATTTT
CASTGLSTDTQYF
>TRBD2|TRBV11-2|.|TRBJ2-5
TGTGCCAGCAGCTTAGATGCTAGCGGGCGTCTTAGGGACTTC
CASSLDASGRLRDF
>TRBD1|TRBV2|.|TRBJ1-2
TGTGCCAGCCCTACAGGGGACTCTTTCTATGGCTACACCTTC
CASPTGDSFYGYTF
>TRBD1|TRBV5-1|.|TRBJ1-1
TGCGCCAGCAGCTTCCAGGGGGCGAGAAGTAACACTGAAGCTTTCTTT
CASSFQGARSNTEAFF
>TRBD1|TRBV10-3|.|TRBJ2-5
TGTGCCATCCGACAGGGGGGAGAGACCCAGTACTTC
CAIRQGGETQYF
>.|TRBV5-1|.|TRBJ1-4
TGCGCCAGCAGCTGGGGGAGACAGGCAACTAATGAAAAACTGTTTTTT
CASSWGRQATNEKLFF
>TRBD1|TRBV25-1|.|TRBJ1-1
TGTGCCAGCAGCGGAGGACAGGTCTATGACACTGAAGCTTTCTTT
CASSGGQVYDTEAFF
>.|TRBV29-1|.|TRBJ2-7
TGCAGCGTTTCCAGGACAGCCTACGAGCAGTACTTC
CSVSRTAYEQYF
>TRBD1|TRBV5-1|once|TRBJ2-6
TGCGCCAGCAGCTTTAGACAGGGGGCTTCAGGGGCCAACGTCCTGACTTTC
CASSFRQGASGANVLTF
>.|TRBV2|.|TRBJ2-5
TGTGCCAGCAGTGCTTCCGGGAACTCTCCGAGGCTCTACTTC
CASSASGNSPRLYF
>TRBD1|TRBV4-1|few|TRBJ2-7
TGCGCCAGCAGTTACGGGACAGACTACGAGCAGTACTTC
CASSYGTDYEQYF
>.|TRBV7-8|.|TRBJ1-1
TGTGCCAGCAGCACTGGACACCAAGTCACTGAAGCTTTCTTT
CASSTGHQVTEAFF
>TRBD1|TRBV5-1|.|TRBJ1-1
TGCGCCAGCAGCGGGAAGACAGGGGGCGACCTCGAGAACACTGAAGCTTTCTTT
CASSGKTGGDLENTEAFF
>TRBD1|TRBV6-5|.|TRBJ2-5
TGTGCCAGCAGTTGGGACAGAAAAGAGACCCAGTACTTC
CASSWDRKETQYF
>TRBD1|TRBV4-1|.|TRBJ1-5
TGCGCCAGCAGCCAAGATTGGTATAGGGACAGCTATAGCAATCAGCCCCAGCATTTT
CASSQDWYRDSYSNQPQHF
>.|TRBV6-4|.|TRBJ2-2
TGTGCCAGCAGTCCGACAAACCAGAACACCGGGGAGCTGTTTTTT
CASSPTNQNTGELFF
>.|TRBV6-5|.|TRBJ2-5
TGTGCCAGCAGTCATAGGACAGTCCAAGAGACCCAGTACTTC
CASSHRTVQETQYF
>TRBD2|TRBV13|.|TRBJ2-7
TGTGCCAGCAGCTTAACTAGCGGAGGGGGGTCCTACGAGCAGTACTTC
CASSLTSGGGSYEQYF
>.|TRBV11-3|.|TRBJ2-7
TGTGCCAGCAGCTTAGCCCAGGGAGGCCACGAGCAGTACTTC
CASSLAQGGHEQYF
>.|TRBV7-3|.|TRBJ1-1
TGTGCCAGCAGCTTAAGTCGGAACACTGAAGCTTTCTTT
CASSLSRNTEAFF
>TRBD2|TRBV9|.|TRBJ2-5
TGTGCCAGCAGCGACGGACTAGCGGGGGGACTCCAAGAGACCCAGTACTTC
CASSDGLAGGLQETQYF